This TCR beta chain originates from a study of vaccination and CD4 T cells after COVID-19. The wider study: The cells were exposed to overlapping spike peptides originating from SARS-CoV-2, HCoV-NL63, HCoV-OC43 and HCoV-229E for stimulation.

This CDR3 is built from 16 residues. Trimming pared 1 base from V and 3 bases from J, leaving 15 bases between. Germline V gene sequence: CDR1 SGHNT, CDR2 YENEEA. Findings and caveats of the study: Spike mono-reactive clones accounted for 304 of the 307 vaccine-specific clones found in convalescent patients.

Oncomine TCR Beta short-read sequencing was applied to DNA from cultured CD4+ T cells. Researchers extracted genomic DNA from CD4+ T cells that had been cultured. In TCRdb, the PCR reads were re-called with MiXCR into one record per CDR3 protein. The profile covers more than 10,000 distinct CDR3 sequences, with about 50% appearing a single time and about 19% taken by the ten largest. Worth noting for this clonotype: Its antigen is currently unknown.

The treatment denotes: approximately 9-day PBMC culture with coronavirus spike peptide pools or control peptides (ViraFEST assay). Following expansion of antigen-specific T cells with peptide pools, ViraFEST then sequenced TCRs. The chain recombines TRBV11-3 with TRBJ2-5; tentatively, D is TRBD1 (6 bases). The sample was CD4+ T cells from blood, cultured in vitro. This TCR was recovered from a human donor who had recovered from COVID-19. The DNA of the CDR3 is TGTGCCAGCAGCTTAGGGGCAGGGGCGGTCGAAGAGACCCAGTACTTC. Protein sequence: CASSLGAGAVEETQYF.